The 29 T cell receptor beta chains below come from one sample, sequenced in a study of technical replicates of blood from a few donors. Here immunoSEQ multiplex PCR was the method, and the copy in TCRdb shows in-frame clones only, minus some. The top ten hold about 5% of the sample, which has 60,000 or so clones, about 86% seen once. Sequencing was performed on PBMCs. Every receptor here comes from a human donor in good health. Some clones in this sample may be carry-over from other donors' samples.

This chain links TRBV5-1 with TRBJ1-2, with 10 nucleotides matching TRBD1. The germline V gene has CDR1 SGHRS and CDR2 YFSETQ. V lost 7 bases to trimming and J lost 3 bases; unmatched junction nucleotides: 3. The CDR3 is made up of 13 amino acids. Here the CDR3 DNA reads TGCGCCAGCGGACAGGGGGGCGACTATGGCTACACCTTC. Translated: CASGQGGDYGYTF.

In regard to this clone: Germline is not matched at one junction end, which may reflect a read error. The same CDR3 also results from other DNA sequences found in this sample. The chain employs TRBV5-1 and TRBJ2-7; D perhaps matches TRBD2 (5 bases). Germline-derived CDR1 and CDR2 are SGHRS and YFSETQ. This CDR3 has 15 residues. CDR3 nucleotide sequence: TGCGCCAGCAGCTTGGAAGCGGAACTCTCCTACGAGCAGTACTTT. This sequence encodes CASSLEAELSYEQYF.

The genes are TRBV5-1 and TRBJ2-2; D may be TRBD2 (5 bases). Per the germline V gene, CDR1 is SGHRS and CDR2 is YFSETQ. The CDR3 has 15 residues. Deletions cut 3 bases from V and 5 bases from J, with 14 bases between. CDR3 coding DNA: TGCGCCAGCAGCTCAGTTAGTTGGGAGACCGGGGAGCTGTTTTTT. It translates to CASSSVSWETGELFF.

CDR3 amino acids: CASSPWGQLGSQPQHF. For the CDR3, the DNA is TGTGCCAGCAGCCCGTGGGGACAGCTGGGCTCTCAGCCCCAGCATTTT. The chain recombines TRBV5-8 with TRBJ1-5; TRBD1 agrees at 7 bases. The CDR3 totals 16 residues. Trimming at V came to 4 bases and at J to 6 bases, leaving 13 bases not matched to a gene. Germline V gene lookup returns CDR1 SGHTS and CDR2 YDEGEE.

J is TRBJ2-2 and V is TRBV4-1; no firm D call. Trimming removed 4 bases from V and 4 bases from J, with 13 bases in between. This CDR3 is 15 amino acids long. CDR1 MGHRA and CDR2 YSYEKL come from the germline V gene. The CDR3, as DNA: TGCGCCAGCAGCCCAGACACGTCGAGCACCGGGGAGCTGTTTTTT. This sequence encodes CASSPDTSSTGELFF.

This rearrangement joins TRBV5-8 to TRBJ1-2; the D is unclear. The CDR3 is 14 amino acids. The V gene's germline CDR1 is SGHTS and CDR2 YDEGEE. Trimming cost V 4 bases and J 3 bases, with 13 bases left between them. CDR3 amino acids: CASSPPMRYYGYTF. For the CDR3, the DNA is TGTGCCAGCAGCCCCCCGATGCGGTACTATGGCTACACCTTC.

The chain combines TRBV5-4 with TRBJ1-2; D gene unclear. Germline V CDR1 and CDR2: SGHNT, YYREEE (reference sequence). Trimming pared 0 bases from V and 0 bases from J, leaving 9 bases between. This CDR3 is 15 amino acids long. CDR3 sequence: CASSLGPVANYGYTF. For the CDR3, the DNA is TGTGCCAGCAGCTTGGGCCCGGTAGCTAACTATGGCTACACCTTC.

DNA of the CDR3: TGTGCCAGCTCCCAAGAGGGCGGAAGCTCCTACGAGCAGTACTTC. The encoded protein is CASSQEGGSSYEQYF. The V gene is TRBV18, the J gene TRBJ2-7; D may be TRBD2 (5 bases). Germline assignment: CDR1 KGHSH and CDR2 LQKENI. Trimming left V 6 bases short and J 0 bases short, with 15 bases between. CDR3 length equals 15 residues.

This clone came up a few times. Here the CDR3 DNA reads TGTGCCAGCAGCTTAAACAGGGGAGCTGTACCACCCCTCCACTTT. This encodes CASSLNRGAVPPLHF. The chain couples TRBV11-2 to TRBJ1-6; TRBD1 agrees at 7 bases. This CDR3 region has 15 residues. J was trimmed by 11 bases and V by 2 bases; bases with no gene match: 9. Germline V gene sequence: CDR1 SGHAT, CDR2 FQNNGV.

CDR3 loop: CASSLGQGTNTEAFF. Here the CDR3 DNA reads TGTGCCAGCTCACTTGGACAGGGAACGAACACTGAAGCTTTCTTT. The chain carries TRBV18 and TRBJ1-1; 8 nucleotides agree with TRBD1. The CDR3 spans 15 residues. Germline loops: CDR1 KGHSH, CDR2 LQKENI. V gave up 4 bases and J gave up 1 base; unmatched junction bases: 5.

The J gene is TRBJ1-2, the V gene TRBV27; D is unclear. This CDR3 is built from 14 residues. V was cut by 6 bases and J by 5 bases, with 16 bases left in between. The germline gives CDR1 MNHEY, CDR2 SMNVEV (reference sequence). CDR3 nucleotides: TGTGCCAGCAGCCCCACTTCAGCGCGATATGGCTACACCTTC. Its translation: CASSPTSARYGYTF.

This clone was found a few times. The chain employs TRBV19 and TRBJ2-2; D remains unclear. The CDR3 loop spans 15 amino acids. Trimming removed 4 bases from V and 0 bases from J, with 9 bases in between. Germline V CDR1 and CDR2: LNHDA, SQIVND (reference sequence). In nucleotides, the CDR3 is TGTGCCAGTAGTAAGGCGGATGCGAACACCGGGGAGCTGTTTTTT. Its protein is CASSKADANTGELFF.

This rearrangement joins TRBV7-9 to TRBJ2-7; D perhaps matches TRBD2 (5 bases). From germline, CDR1 is SEHNR and CDR2 FQNEAQ (reference sequence). This CDR3 is 13 amino acids long. Trimming pared 4 bases from V and 3 bases from J, leaving 10 bases between. The CDR3 spells CASSSRGFYEQYF. The DNA of the CDR3 is TGTGCCAGCAGCTCTCGGGGTTTCTACGAGCAGTACTTC.

The rearrangement uses TRBV18 and TRBJ1-1; possibly TRBD1 for D (5 bases). This CDR3 contains 15 residues. Trimming took 3 bases from V and 0 from J, leaving 11 bases between them. Germline V gene lookup returns CDR1 KGHSH and CDR2 LQKENI. CDR3 amino acids: CASSPMTALNTEAFF. CDR3 DNA sequence: TGTGCCAGCTCACCCATGACAGCTTTGAACACTGAAGCTTTCTTT.

The table lists this clone with a few counts. This rearrangement joins TRBV9 to TRBJ2-2; 7 nucleotides align to TRBD2. This CDR3 has 14 residues. Germline trimming cut 1 base from V and 6 bases from J; bases unmatched to any gene: 3. Germline V gives CDR1 SGDLS, CDR2 YYNGEE. Here the CDR3 DNA reads TGTGCCAGCAGCGTACCGCTAGCGGCCGGGGAGCTGTTTTTT. It yields the protein CASSVPLAAGELFF.

The V call is TRBV7-7, the J call TRBJ2-3; 7 bases align to TRBD1. V gave up 2 bases and J gave up 5 bases; unmatched junction bases: 16. This CDR3 is built from 18 residues. In germline, CDR1 is SSHAT, CDR2 FNYEAQ (reference sequence). CDR3 coding DNA: TGTGCCAGCAGCTTACCAAAGGAAGACAGGGTAGAAGGAGATACGCAGTATTTT. It is translated as CASSLPKEDRVEGDTQYF.

This chain links TRBV2 with TRBJ1-1; 8 nucleotides match TRBD1. Germline assignment: CDR1 SNHLY and CDR2 FYNNEI. The CDR3 is 14 residues long. V gave up 6 bases and J gave up 1 base; unmatched junction bases: 4. In nucleotides, the CDR3 is TGTGCCAGCAGGGATCAGGGGGCGAACACTGAAGCTTTCTTT. Encoded protein: CASRDQGANTEAFF.

This clone showed up just once. The V gene is TRBV5-1, the J gene TRBJ2-3, with TRBD2 matching over 7 bases. The germline CDR1 and CDR2 sequences are SGHRS and YFSETQ. With 0 bases clipped from V and 2 bases from J, the junction kept 3 bases outside the gene matches. CDR3 size: 15 residues. CDR3 sequence: CASSLGGGSTDTQYF. DNA for the CDR3: TGCGCCAGCAGCTTGGGGGGGGGTTCCACAGATACGCAGTATTTT.

CDR3 nucleotides: TGTGCCAGCAGCTTGTCAGGGCTCAATGAGCAGTTCTTC. Translation gives CASSLSGLNEQFF. V and J are TRBV7-3 and TRBJ2-1; D possibly corresponds to TRBD1 (5 bases). Germline V gene lookup returns CDR1 SGHTA and CDR2 FQGTGA. Trimming pared 3 bases from V and 6 bases from J, leaving 9 bases between. The CDR3 sequence is 13 residues long.

The chain joins TRBV7-6 to TRBJ2-7; D not certain. Trimming removed 4 bases from V and 3 bases from J, with 16 bases in between. Germline V gives CDR1 SGHVS, CDR2 FNYEAQ. The CDR3 has 15 amino acids. CDR3 protein: CASSYGSVNLYEQYF. The CDR3 DNA sequence: TGTGCCAGCAGCTACGGGTCTGTTAACCTCTACGAGCAGTACTTC.

The CDR3 sequence: CASSLAGDTGELFF. The CDR3 bases are TGTGCCAGCAGTCTAGCGGGGGATACCGGGGAGCTGTTTTTT. V usage is TRBV6-4 and J usage is TRBJ2-2; 10 positions agree with TRBD2. The CDR3 consists of 14 residues. Germline loops: CDR1 MRHNA, CDR2 SNTAGT. V was clipped by 5 bases and J by 5 bases; unmatched bases: 2.

This clone has a single count. The rearrangement joins TRBV7-9 to TRBJ2-5; 10 nucleotides match TRBD1. The CDR3 runs 14 residues. Germline CDR1 is SEHNR and CDR2 is FQNEAQ (reference sequence). Unmatched junction bases numbered 1, after V lost 3 bases and J lost 3 bases. The CDR3 DNA reads TGTGCCAGCAGCTTGGACAGGGGGGAAGAGACCCAGTACTTC. Translation: CASSLDRGEETQYF.

V usage is TRBV7-9 and J usage is TRBJ1-4; TRBD1 is a possible D gene (5 bases). The length of the CDR3 is 15 residues. Trimming cost V 5 bases and J 8 bases, with 18 bases left between them. Germline V lookup: CDR1 SEHNR, CDR2 FQNEAQ (reference sequence). The CDR3 is CASSKTLLRGEKLFF. CDR3 coding DNA: TGTGCCAGCAGCAAAACACTACTAAGGGGCGAAAAACTGTTTTTT.

V usage is TRBV5-1 and J usage is TRBJ2-1; 10 nucleotides align to TRBD2. The CDR3 is made up of 15 amino acids. V shed 0 bases, J shed 6 bases, and the junction held 3 bases outside the gene matches. CDR1 is SGHRS, CDR2 YFSETQ, per germline. CDR3 sequence: CASSLVAGGGNEQFF. The CDR3 DNA is TGCGCCAGCAGCTTGGTAGCGGGAGGAGGCAATGAGCAGTTCTTC.

The chain joins TRBV7-2 to TRBJ2-3; TRBD2 matches at 9 bases. Per germline, CDR1 SGHTA and CDR2 FQGNSA. CDR3 length: 16 amino acids. The J segment lost 2 bases and the V segment lost 2 bases, leaving 5 bases of the junction unmatched. This CDR3 is CASSLLAGQSTDTQYF. Written as DNA, the CDR3 is TGTGCCAGCAGCTTACTAGCGGGGCAGTCCACAGATACGCAGTATTTT.

The chain carries TRBV9 and TRBJ1-5; D gene ambiguous. CDR1 is SGDLS, CDR2 YYNGEE, per germline. The CDR3 runs 13 residues. Trimming cost V 3 bases and J 5 bases, with 9 bases left between them. CDR3 region: CASSGRGDQPQHF. For the CDR3, the DNA is TGTGCCAGCAGCGGGCGCGGGGATCAGCCCCAGCATTTT.

The chain recombines TRBV9 with TRBJ1-2; a possible D gene is TRBD1 (5 bases). The CDR3 totals 13 residues. V gave up 7 bases and J gave up 8 bases, with 18 bases separating them. Germline values: CDR1 SGDLS, CDR2 YYNGEE. CDR3 sequence reads: CASGAEPSLGYTF. Here the CDR3 DNA reads TGTGCCAGCGGGGCGGAGCCTTCGCTGGGCTACACCTTC. Supplemented by reference TRBV9 and TRBJ1-2, the full variable domain reads DSGVTQTPKHLITATGQRVTLRCSPRSGDLSVYWYQQSLDQGLQFLIQYYNGEERAKGNILERFSAQQFPDLHSELNLSSLELGDSALYFCASGAEPSLGYTFGSGTRLTVV.

Concerning this clone: Germline is not matched at one junction end, which may reflect a read error. The chain is built from TRBV2 and TRBJ1-2, with TRBD1 matching 7 bases. In germline, CDR1 is SNHLY, CDR2 FYNNEI. The CDR3 covers 13 residues. The CDR3 loop reads CASIERGRDGYTF. DNA for the CDR3: TGTGCCAGCATTGAAAGGGGGCGAGACGGCTACACCTTC. Full variable domain (missing parts from reference TRBV2 and TRBJ1-2): EPEVTQTPSHQVTQMGQEVILRCVPISNHLYFYWYRQILGQKVEFLVSFYNNEISEKSEIFDDQFSVERPDGSNFTLKIRSTKLEDSAMYFCASIERGRDGYTFGSGTRLTVV.

The chain joins TRBV7-2 to TRBJ1-1; no clear D. The germline V and J ends were trimmed by 7 bases and 1 base, with 7 bases remaining between them. CDR1 and CDR2 (germline): SGHTA, FQGNSA. CDR3 length: 12 residues. This CDR3 is CASTVRNTEAFF. CDR3 nucleotides: TGTGCCAGCACCGTGAGGAACACTGAAGCTTTCTTT. Supplemented by reference TRBV7-2 and TRBJ1-1, the full variable domain reads GAGVSQSPSNKVTEKGKDVELRCDPISGHTALYWYRQSLGQGLEFLIYFQGNSAPDKSGLPSDRFSAERTGGSVSTLTIQRTQQEDSAVYLCASTVRNTEAFFGQGTRLTVV.